Here is one TCR beta chain with its context. The CDR3 length is 16 residues. Per the germline V gene, CDR1 is ENHRY and CDR2 is SYGVKD. V trimming: 7 bases; J trimming: 1 base; junction bases outside the gene matches: 5. PCR used 60 Vbeta primers and 13 Jbeta primers. Profiling relied on immunoSEQ multiplex PCR, and the TCRdb table lists in-frame clones only, not all of them. This sample's table reports around 100,000 clones. These data are taken from a study of cytomegalovirus exposure and HLA in healthy donors. Study as a whole: The early release's HLA-typed donors yielded tens of millions of unique TCRs.

The chain employs TRBV10-3 and TRBJ1-3; 12 nucleotides align to TRBD1. The receptor comes from a man aged 40-49 years in good health and CMV-seropositive. Specimen: PBMCs. In DNA, the CDR3 is TGTGCCATCAAACCGGGACAGGGGGCTTCTGGAAACACCATATATTTT. Its protein product is CAIKPGQGASGNTIYF.